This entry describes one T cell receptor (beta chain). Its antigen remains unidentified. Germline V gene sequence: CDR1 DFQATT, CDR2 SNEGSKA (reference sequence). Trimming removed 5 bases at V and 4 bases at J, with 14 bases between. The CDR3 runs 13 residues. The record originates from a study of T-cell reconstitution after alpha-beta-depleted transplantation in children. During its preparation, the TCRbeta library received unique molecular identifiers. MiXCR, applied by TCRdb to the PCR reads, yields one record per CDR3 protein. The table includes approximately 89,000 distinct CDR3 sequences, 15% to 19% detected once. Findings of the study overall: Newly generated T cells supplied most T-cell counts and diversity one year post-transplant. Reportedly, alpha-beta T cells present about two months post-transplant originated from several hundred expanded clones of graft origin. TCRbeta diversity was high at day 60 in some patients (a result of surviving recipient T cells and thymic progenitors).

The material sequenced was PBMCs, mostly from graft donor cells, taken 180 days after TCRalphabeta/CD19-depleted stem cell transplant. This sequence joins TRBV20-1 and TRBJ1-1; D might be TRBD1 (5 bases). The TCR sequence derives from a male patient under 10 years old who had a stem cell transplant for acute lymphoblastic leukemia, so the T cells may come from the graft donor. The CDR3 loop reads CSAGQWGGTEAFF. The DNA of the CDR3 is TGCAGTGCTGGGCAATGGGGGGGCACTGAAGCTTTCTTT.